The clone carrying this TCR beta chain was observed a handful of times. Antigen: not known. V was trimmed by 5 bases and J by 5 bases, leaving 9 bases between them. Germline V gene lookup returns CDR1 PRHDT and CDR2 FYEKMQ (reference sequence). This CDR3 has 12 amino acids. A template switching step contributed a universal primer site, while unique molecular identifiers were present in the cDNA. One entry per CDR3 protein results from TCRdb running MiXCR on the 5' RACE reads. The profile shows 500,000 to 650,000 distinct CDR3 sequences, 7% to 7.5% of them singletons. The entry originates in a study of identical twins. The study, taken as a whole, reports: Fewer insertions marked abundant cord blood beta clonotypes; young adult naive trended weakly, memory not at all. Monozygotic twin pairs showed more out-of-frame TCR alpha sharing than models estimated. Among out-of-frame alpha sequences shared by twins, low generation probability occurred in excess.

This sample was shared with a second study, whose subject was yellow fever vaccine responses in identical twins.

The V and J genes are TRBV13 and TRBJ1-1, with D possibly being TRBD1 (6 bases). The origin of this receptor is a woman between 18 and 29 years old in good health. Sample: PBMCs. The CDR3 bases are TGTGCCAGCAGCGTAGACAGGACTGAAGCTTTCTTT. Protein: CASSVDRTEAFF.